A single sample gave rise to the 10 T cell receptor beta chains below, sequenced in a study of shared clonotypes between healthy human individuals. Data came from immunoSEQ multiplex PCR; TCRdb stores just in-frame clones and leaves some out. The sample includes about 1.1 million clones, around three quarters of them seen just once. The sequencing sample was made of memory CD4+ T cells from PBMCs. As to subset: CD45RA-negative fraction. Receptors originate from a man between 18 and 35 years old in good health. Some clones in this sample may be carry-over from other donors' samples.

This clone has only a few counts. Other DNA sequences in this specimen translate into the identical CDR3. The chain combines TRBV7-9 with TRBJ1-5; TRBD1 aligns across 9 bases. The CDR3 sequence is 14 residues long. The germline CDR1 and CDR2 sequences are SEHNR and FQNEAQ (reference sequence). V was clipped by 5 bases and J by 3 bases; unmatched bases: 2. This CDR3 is CASSTQGANQPQHF. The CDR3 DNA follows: TGTGCCAGCAGCACACAGGGGGCCAATCAGCCCCAGCATTTT.

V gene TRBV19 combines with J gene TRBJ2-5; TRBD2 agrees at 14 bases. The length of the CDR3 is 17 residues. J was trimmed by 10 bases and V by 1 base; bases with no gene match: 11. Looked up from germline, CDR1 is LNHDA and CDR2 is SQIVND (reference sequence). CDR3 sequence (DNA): TGTGCCAGTAGTATAGGAGGAGGGGGACTAGCGGGAGAGGTCCAGTACTTC. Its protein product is CASSIGGGGLAGEVQYF.

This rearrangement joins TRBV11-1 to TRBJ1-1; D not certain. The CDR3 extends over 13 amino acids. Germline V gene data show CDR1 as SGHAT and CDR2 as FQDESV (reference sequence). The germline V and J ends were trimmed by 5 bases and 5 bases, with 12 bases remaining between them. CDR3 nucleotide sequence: TGTGCCAGCAGCCATGACCGGGGAACTGAAGCTTTCTTT. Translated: CASSHDRGTEAFF.

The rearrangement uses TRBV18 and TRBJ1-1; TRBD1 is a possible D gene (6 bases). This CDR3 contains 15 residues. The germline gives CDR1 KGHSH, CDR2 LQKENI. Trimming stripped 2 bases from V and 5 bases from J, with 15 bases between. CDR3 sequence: CASSPVGAGKTEAFF. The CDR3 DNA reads TGTGCCAGCTCACCAGTGGGGGCGGGAAAGACTGAAGCTTTCTTT.

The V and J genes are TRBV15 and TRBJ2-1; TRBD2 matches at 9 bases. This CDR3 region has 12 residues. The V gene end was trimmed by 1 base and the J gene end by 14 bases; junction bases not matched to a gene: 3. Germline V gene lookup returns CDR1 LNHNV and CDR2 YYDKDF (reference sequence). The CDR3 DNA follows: TGTGCCACCAGCAGAGGGACTAGCGTGAAGTTCTTC. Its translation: CATSRGTSVKFF.

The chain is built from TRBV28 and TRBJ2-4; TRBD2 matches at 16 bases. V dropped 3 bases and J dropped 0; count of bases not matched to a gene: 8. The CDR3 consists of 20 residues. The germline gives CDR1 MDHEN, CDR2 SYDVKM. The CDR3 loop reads CASSFRGTSGRELAKNIQYF. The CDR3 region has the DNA TGTGCCAGCAGTTTTCGAGGGACTAGCGGGAGGGAACTAGCCAAAAACATTCAGTACTTC.

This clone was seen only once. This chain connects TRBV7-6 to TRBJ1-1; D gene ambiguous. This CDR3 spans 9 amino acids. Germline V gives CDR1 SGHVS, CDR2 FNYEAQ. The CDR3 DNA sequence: TGTGGCTGGGGTACTGAAGCTTTCTTT. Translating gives CGWGTEAFF.

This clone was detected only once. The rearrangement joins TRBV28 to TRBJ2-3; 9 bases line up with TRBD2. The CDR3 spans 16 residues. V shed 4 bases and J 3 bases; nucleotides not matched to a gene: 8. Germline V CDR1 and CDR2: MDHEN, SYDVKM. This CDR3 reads CASSSPASGITDTQYF. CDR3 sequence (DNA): TGTGCCAGCAGTTCCCCCGCTAGCGGGATTACAGATACGCAGTATTTT.

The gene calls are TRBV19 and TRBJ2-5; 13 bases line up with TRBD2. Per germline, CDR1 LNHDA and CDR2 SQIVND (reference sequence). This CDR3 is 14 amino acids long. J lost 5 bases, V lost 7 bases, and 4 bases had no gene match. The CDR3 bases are TGTGCCAGTACAGCGACTAGCGGGAGGGAGACCCAGTACTTC. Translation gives CASTATSGRETQYF.

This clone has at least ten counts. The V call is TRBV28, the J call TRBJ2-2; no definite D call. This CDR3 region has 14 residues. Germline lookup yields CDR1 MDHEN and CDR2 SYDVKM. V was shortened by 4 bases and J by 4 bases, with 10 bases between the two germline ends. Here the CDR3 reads CASSYQSGTGELFF. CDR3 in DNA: TGTGCCAGCAGTTATCAGTCAGGCACCGGGGAGCTGTTTTTT.